These 25 T cell receptor beta chains originate from one sample sequenced in a study of identical twins. TCRdb re-analysed the 5' RACE reads in MiXCR, keeping a single row per CDR3 protein. The table includes 1.5 million or so distinct CDR3 sequences, about 30% detected once. Material for sequencing was cord blood. These receptors came from a newborn girl in good health.

CDR3 nucleotide sequence: TGCGCCAGCAGCTCCGGACTAGCGGGGGTTGCAGATACGCAGTATTTT. It is translated as CASSSGLAGVADTQYF. V gene TRBV5-1 combines with J gene TRBJ2-3; 13 bases fit TRBD2. With V trimmed by 3 bases and J by 4 bases, 5 bases remained unmatched. The CDR3 has 16 residues. Germline assignment: CDR1 SGHRS and CDR2 YFSETQ.

This chain connects TRBV20-1 to TRBJ2-5, with D possibly being TRBD2 (5 bases). TRBJ2-7 matches the DNA end more closely, so the J call is doubtful. Germline V lookup: CDR1 DFQATT, CDR2 SNEGSKA (reference sequence). The CDR3 has 15 residues. In DNA, the CDR3 is TGCAGTGCTAGTCTGACGGCTAGCCCCACCTACGAGCAGTACTTC. The encoded protein is CSASLTASPTYEQYF.

This clonotype was seen many times. The chain carries TRBV20-1 and TRBJ2-7; no firm D call. The CDR3 sequence is 11 residues long. V lost 2 bases and J lost 3, with 5 bases in between. From germline, CDR1 is DFQATT and CDR2 SNEGSKA (reference sequence). This CDR3 reads CSARSDYEQYF. The CDR3 DNA reads as TGCAGTGCTAGATCGGACTACGAGCAGTACTTC.

The V call is TRBV20-1, the J call TRBJ2-1; the D gene is possibly TRBD1 (5 bases). Trimming removed 5 bases at V and 5 bases at J, with 16 bases between. The germline V gene encodes CDR1 DFQATT and CDR2 SNEGSKA (reference sequence). This CDR3 is built from 14 residues. CDR3 bases: TGCAGTGCTCGTAAAGGTGGGGCAAACAATGAGCAGTTCTTC. This gives the protein CSARKGGANNEQFF.

This clonotype was observed a handful of times. The chain couples TRBV11-2 to TRBJ2-5, with 8 positions matching TRBD2. J gave up 5 bases and V 1 base, and 9 bases lay outside the gene matches. The CDR3 totals 16 residues. CDR1 is SGHAT, CDR2 FQNNGV, per germline. DNA for the CDR3: TGTGCCAGCAGCTTAGGTCTGCGGGGGGACTCGGAGACCCAGTACTTC. Its translation is CASSLGLRGDSETQYF.

The J gene is TRBJ1-2, the V gene TRBV20-1; no firm D call. Germline V CDR1 and CDR2: DFQATT, SNEGSKA (reference sequence). V was shortened by 1 base and J by 8 bases, with 14 bases between the two germline ends. The CDR3 length is 13 residues. CDR3 bases: TGCAGTGCTAGAGGCTCACTTACAGAGGGCTACACCTTC. Residues: CSARGSLTEGYTF.

This clonotype was counted at least ten times. The chain combines TRBV24-1 with TRBJ2-4; perhaps TRBD2 as D (5 bases). The germline V and J ends were trimmed by 0 bases and 1 base, with 9 bases remaining between them. The CDR3 is 16 residues long. Germline lookup yields CDR1 KGHDR and CDR2 SFDVKD. The DNA for the CDR3 is TGTGCCACCAGTGATTTGGGTTCGGGGGCCAAAAACATTCAGTACTTC. Encoded protein: CATSDLGSGAKNIQYF.

The CDR3 reads CASSLGQGAVNEQFF. DNA for the CDR3: TGCGCCAGCAGCTTGGGACAGGGGGCGGTCAATGAGCAGTTCTTC. The V call is TRBV5-1, the J call TRBJ2-1, with 10 positions matching TRBD1. CDR3 length: 15 amino acids. Germline V gene lookup returns CDR1 SGHRS and CDR2 YFSETQ. The V segment lost 0 bases and the J segment 6 bases; nucleotides outside the gene matches: 3.

This clonotype has only a few counts. CDR3 in DNA: TGCAGTGCTGGTGATTGGTGGCAGCCCCAGCATTTT. It specifies CSAGDWWQPQHF. The chain couples TRBV20-1 to TRBJ1-5; D not resolved. CDR1 and CDR2 from the germline V gene are DFQATT and SNEGSKA (reference sequence). The ends were cut back, 5 bases at V and 7 bases at J, with 12 bases in the middle. The CDR3 spans 12 residues.

The CDR3 loop reads CASSWAPVAGVGTQYF. In nucleotides, the CDR3 is TGTGCCAGCAGCTGGGCCCCGGTTGCGGGAGTGGGGACCCAGTACTTC. This rearrangement joins TRBV5-5 to TRBJ2-5; TRBD2 matches at 7 bases. Germline V gene data show CDR1 as SGHKS and CDR2 as YYEKEE (reference sequence). The CDR3 covers 16 residues. With V trimmed by 3 bases and J by 7 bases, 15 bases remained unmatched.

This clonotype was counted a single time. The V and J genes are TRBV9 and TRBJ2-3; D is unclear. V was cut by 0 bases and J by 8 bases, with 13 bases left in between. From germline, CDR1 is SGDLS and CDR2 YYNGEE. This CDR3 is built from 14 residues. CDR3 sequence: CASSVATPLGTQYF. In nucleotides, the CDR3 is TGTGCCAGCAGCGTAGCTACCCCGCTCGGTACGCAGTATTTT.

The chain uses TRBV19 and TRBJ1-1, with no clear D. Between the trimmed V and J ends, which lost 3 bases and 1 base, there was a span of 9 bases. From germline, CDR1 is LNHDA and CDR2 SQIVND (reference sequence). The CDR3 covers 14 residues. In DNA, the CDR3 is TGTGCCAGTAGTATTAATGTGCGGAACACTGAAGCTTTCTTT. Translating gives CASSINVRNTEAFF.

V and J are TRBV20-1 and TRBJ2-3, with 8 nucleotides matching TRBD2. The V gene's germline CDR1 is DFQATT and CDR2 SNEGSKA (reference sequence). V lost 0 bases and J lost 4; bases outside the gene matches: 18. The CDR3 sequence is 19 residues long. CDR3 in amino acids: CSARDLAGGTRTYADTQYF. The CDR3 DNA sequence: TGCAGTGCTAGAGATTTGGCGGGAGGCACCCGCACATACGCAGATACGCAGTATTTT.

The chain couples TRBV29-1 to TRBJ1-2; TRBD1 is a possible D gene (6 bases). The V gene's germline CDR1 is SQVTM and CDR2 ANQGSEA. This CDR3 spans 14 amino acids. Trimming removed 0 bases at V and 8 bases at J, with 16 bases between. The CDR3 sequence: CSVEDKGRGEGYTF. The CDR3 DNA sequence: TGCAGCGTTGAAGATAAAGGCAGGGGTGAAGGCTACACCTTC.

This chain connects TRBV20-1 to TRBJ2-3; D unclear. TRBJ2-2 explains the end of the DNA better; the J call may be wrong. The germline V gene encodes CDR1 DFQATT and CDR2 SNEGSKA (reference sequence). The CDR3 covers 14 residues. The CDR3 region is CSARVHKGTGELFF. DNA of the CDR3: TGCAGTGCTAGAGTTCACAAGGGTACCGGGGAGCTGTTTTTT.

The chain is built from TRBV5-6 and TRBJ2-7; 7 nucleotides align to TRBD1. V dropped 6 bases and J dropped 1; count of bases not matched to a gene: 7. The CDR3 consists of 14 residues. Germline CDR1 reads SGHDT; CDR2 reads YYEEEE. The CDR3 DNA follows: TGTGCCAGCACCCGACAGGGCCCTTCCTACGAGCAGTACTTC. Its protein is CASTRQGPSYEQYF.

The J gene is TRBJ1-1, the V gene TRBV10-3, with TRBD1 matching 7 bases. The germline gives CDR1 ENHRY, CDR2 SYGVKD. CDR3 length: 13 residues. Losses at the gene ends were 8 bases for V and 4 bases for J; bases not matched to a gene: 7. CDR3 coding DNA: TGTGCCATCCAAGGGGGCTCGGTCACTGAAGCTTTCTTT. Translation gives CAIQGGSVTEAFF.

The chain recombines TRBV28 with TRBJ2-7; 8 positions agree with TRBD1. CDR3 length: 14 residues. CDR1 is MDHEN, CDR2 SYDVKM, per germline. V lost 4 bases to trimming and J lost 7 bases; unmatched junction nucleotides: 9. In DNA, the CDR3 is TGTGCCAGCAGTTCGTGGACAGGGTTGAGGGAGCAGTACTTC. As protein: CASSSWTGLREQYF.

This clonotype was seen only once. CDR3 region: CASSFGTILAQYF. CDR3 nucleotides: TGTGCCAGCAGCTTCGGGACTATTTTAGCGCAGTACTTC. The V call is TRBV11-2, the J call TRBJ2-5; 7 bases agree with TRBD2. The CDR3 runs 13 residues. Per the germline V gene, CDR1 is SGHAT and CDR2 is FQNNGV. The V and J ends lost 3 bases and 11 bases, in that order; junction bases with no gene match: 9.

The gene calls are TRBV7-2 and TRBJ1-3; 10 bases align to TRBD1. The CDR3 has 16 amino acids. After removal of 5 bases from V and 6 bases from J, the junction contained 10 bases not matched to a gene. The germline gives CDR1 SGHTA, CDR2 FQGNSA. The CDR3 DNA reads TGTGCCAGCAGCCGGGTCCCGGGACAGGGGACAAACACCATATATTTT. Translation gives CASSRVPGQGTNTIYF.

The V and J genes are TRBV4-2 and TRBJ2-3, with TRBD2 identical over 8 bases. Germline V gene sequence: CDR1 LGHNA, CDR2 YNFKEQ. Trimming took 0 bases from V and 6 from J; bases not matched to a gene: 8. The CDR3 has 16 residues. The CDR3: CASSQDLSGSFDTQYF. The CDR3 DNA follows: TGTGCCAGCAGCCAAGATCTGAGCGGGAGCTTCGATACGCAGTATTTT.

The chain has TRBV28 and TRBJ2-1, with 7 bases lining up with TRBD2. Germline V gives CDR1 MDHEN, CDR2 SYDVKM. The CDR3 consists of 15 residues. Trimming removed 3 bases from V and 6 bases from J; junction bases left unmatched: 8. The CDR3 region has the DNA TGTGCCAGCAGTTTCAGGATTCCGGGAGGCAATGAGCAGTTCTTC. Translating gives CASSFRIPGGNEQFF.

This clonotype was seen a handful of times. The chain joins TRBV20-1 to TRBJ2-1, with 8 bases fitting TRBD1. The V gene end was trimmed by 1 base and the J gene end by 3 bases; junction bases not matched to a gene: 8. This CDR3 is 16 amino acids long. CDR1 is DFQATT and CDR2 is SNEGSKA in the germline V gene (reference sequence). DNA for the CDR3: TGCAGTGCTAGAGGCCGGACAGGGCCACACTACAATGAGCAGTTCTTC. It encodes CSARGRTGPHYNEQFF.

This clonotype was observed a handful of times. V and J are TRBV29-1 and TRBJ1-4; a possible D gene is TRBD1 (5 bases). The V end was cut by 4 bases, the J end by 0 bases, with 12 bases between. Looked up from germline, CDR1 is SQVTM and CDR2 is ANQGSEA. This CDR3 comprises 15 residues. The CDR3 region is CSVVDITSTNEKLFF. Here the CDR3 DNA reads TGCAGCGTTGTGGACATAACCTCAACTAATGAAAAACTGTTTTTT.

This clonotype was observed a handful of times. The chain combines TRBV6-2 or TRBV6-3 with TRBJ1-2; 7 bases align to TRBD1. CDR1 is MNHEY, CDR2 SVGEGT, per germline. There are 16 residues in the CDR3. The junction had 10 bases not matched to a gene; V was cut back by 0 bases and J by 6 bases. CDR3 DNA: TGTGCCAGCAGTTACTCGTCCCAGGGGGTAAAGGATGGCTACACCTTC. It codes for CASSYSSQGVKDGYTF.